One sample yielded the 14 T cell receptor beta chains listed below, sequenced in a study of blood T cell repertoires in COVID-19. The repertoire was sequenced with immunoSEQ multiplex PCR; TCRdb's copy has only in-frame clones and lacks some. Among approximately 150,000 clones listed, 80% to 85% were seen once. Specimen: peripheral blood. Source of these receptors: a man aged 25 to 45 with COVID-19, enrolled during active disease.

The chain links TRBV4-1 to TRBJ1-4, with D tentatively TRBD1 (6 bases). Trimming took 4 bases from V and 8 from J, leaving 20 bases between them. This CDR3 contains 16 residues. CDR1 MGHRA and CDR2 YSYEKL come from the germline V gene. The CDR3 is CASSPTLDSGKEKLFF. The CDR3 region has the DNA TGCGCCAGCAGCCCCACCTTGGACAGTGGCAAGGAAAAACTGTTTTTT.

This clone was seen a single time. The rearrangement joins TRBV19 to TRBJ1-2, with 9 bases matching TRBD1. Germline V gene sequence: CDR1 LNHDA, CDR2 SQIVND (reference sequence). This CDR3 has 15 amino acids. Trimming took 1 base from V and 4 from J; bases not matched to a gene: 4. Here the CDR3 reads CASSIAGTGSYGYTF. The CDR3, as DNA: TGTGCCAGTAGTATAGCCGGGACAGGGTCCTATGGCTACACCTTC.

This chain connects TRBV14 to TRBJ2-1; 10 bases fit TRBD1. V dropped 8 bases and J dropped 6; count of bases not matched to a gene: 4. The CDR3 sequence is 13 residues long. Germline lookup yields CDR1 SGHDN and CDR2 FVKESK. CDR3 region: CASRDRGGNEQFF. In nucleotides, the CDR3 is TGTGCCAGCCGGGACAGGGGTGGCAATGAGCAGTTCTTC.

The chain combines TRBV28 with TRBJ1-2; the match to TRBD1 covers 8 bases. V was pared by 7 bases and J by 8 bases, with 15 bases of the junction left unmatched. This CDR3 comprises 15 residues. Germline V CDR1 and CDR2: MDHEN, SYDVKM. CDR3 sequence (DNA): TGTGCCAGCACCCCTGGGGACAGGCCAGGGGGAGGCTACACCTTC. Translation gives CASTPGDRPGGGYTF.

This sequence joins TRBV5-1 and TRBJ2-7, with 8 bases identical to TRBD2. The germline gives CDR1 SGHRS, CDR2 YFSETQ. The CDR3 length is 14 residues. The junction had 5 bases not matched to a gene; V was cut back by 4 bases and J by 2 bases. CDR3 coding DNA: TGCGCCAGCAGCCTAGCGGGCTCAACCTACGAGCAGTACTTC. This gives the protein CASSLAGSTYEQYF.

This chain joins TRBV15 and TRBJ2-3, with 9 bases fitting TRBD1. This CDR3 has 15 amino acids. The germline V gene encodes CDR1 LNHNV and CDR2 YYDKDF (reference sequence). The J segment lost 5 bases and the V segment lost 1 base, leaving 4 bases of the junction unmatched. CDR3 in DNA: TGTGCCACCAGCAGAGCCAGACAGGGGGTAGATACGCAGTATTTT. Translated: CATSRARQGVDTQYF.

The CDR3 sequence: CATSRTGSSYEQYF. CDR3 in DNA: TGTGCCACCAGCAGAACAGGATCCTCCTACGAGCAGTACTTC. The genes are TRBV15 and TRBJ2-7, with a tentative D call TRBD1 (5 bases). Trimming pared 2 bases from V and 0 bases from J, leaving 8 bases between. CDR3 size: 14 residues. Germline-derived CDR1 and CDR2 are LNHNV and YYDKDF (reference sequence).

The rearrangement joins TRBV6-5 to TRBJ1-1, with D possibly matching TRBD1 (6 bases). Trimming stripped 4 bases from V and 6 bases from J, with 15 bases between. CDR1 MNHEY and CDR2 SVGAGI come from the germline V gene. The CDR3 has 14 amino acids. CDR3 DNA sequence: TGTGCCAGCAGTTCCTTCCGGACAGTCCCTGAAGCTTTCTTT. This encodes CASSSFRTVPEAFF.

The J gene is TRBJ2-5, the V gene TRBV30; possibly TRBD2 for D (5 bases). V lost 3 bases and J 3 bases, leaving 17 bases between the germline ends. Per germline, CDR1 GTSNPN and CDR2 SVGIG (reference sequence). This CDR3 is built from 15 residues. The CDR3 reads CAWSQRETAKETQYF. The CDR3 DNA sequence: TGTGCCTGGAGCCAGAGGGAAACTGCCAAAGAGACCCAGTACTTC.

The gene calls are TRBV19 and TRBJ1-1; D not resolved. Germline V gene data show CDR1 as LNHDA and CDR2 as SQIVND (reference sequence). V lost 5 bases, J lost 11 bases, and 18 bases lay in between. The CDR3 totals 13 residues. In DNA form, the CDR3 reads TGTGCCAGTAGTGCCGGCGACCGGCAGGTTGCTTTCTTT. This encodes CASSAGDRQVAFF.

This chain joins TRBV11-2 and TRBJ1-2, with D unresolved. Germline assignment: CDR1 SGHAT and CDR2 FQNNGV. This CDR3 has 14 amino acids. V lost 5 bases, J lost 1 base, and 11 bases lay in between. CDR3 loop: CASSTFQNNYGYTF. CDR3 nucleotide sequence: TGTGCCAGCAGCACCTTCCAGAATAACTATGGCTACACCTTC.

This clone was counted a few times. CDR3 bases: TGTGCCAGTAGTCTCCCCCGCGGGAGACGGGGCACAGATACGCAGTATTTT. This translates into CASSLPRGRRGTDTQYF. This sequence joins TRBV19 and TRBJ2-3; 7 bases are shared with TRBD2. Germline-derived CDR1 and CDR2 are LNHDA and SQIVND (reference sequence). CDR3 length equals 17 residues. Losses at the gene ends were 5 bases for V and 1 base for J; bases not matched to a gene: 12.

The chain uses TRBV4-1 and TRBJ1-5, with a possible D match to TRBD1 (5 bases). Germline assignment: CDR1 MGHRA and CDR2 YSYEKL. V shed 1 base and J shed 1 base, with 11 bases lying between them. The CDR3 is made up of 16 amino acids. Written as DNA, the CDR3 is TGCGCCAGCAGCCAAGTAGGGCAGGGAAGCAATCAGCCCCAGCATTTT. It is translated as CASSQVGQGSNQPQHF.

The chain carries TRBV2 and TRBJ2-6, with a possible D match to TRBD1 (6 bases). Trimming took off 3 bases at V and 1 base at J, with 7 bases between the two ends. The germline gives CDR1 SNHLY, CDR2 FYNNEI. This CDR3 is built from 15 residues. CDR3 residues: CASSDTGSGANVLTF. The CDR3 DNA reads as TGTGCCAGCAGTGACACAGGGTCTGGGGCCAACGTCCTGACTTTC. Full variable domain (outside the CDR3, taken from reference TRBV2 and TRBJ2-6): EPEVTQTPSHQVTQMGQEVILRCVPISNHLYFYWYRQILGQKVEFLVSFYNNEISEKSEIFDDQFSVERPDGSNFTLKIRSTKLEDSAMYFCASSDTGSGANVLTFGAGSRLTVL.